This T cell receptor (beta chain) stems from a study of blood T cell repertoires in COVID-19. Study summary: PBMCs, B-cell-depleted T cells, or T cells provided the cDNA or gDNA that made up the material.

The table came from immunoSEQ multiplex PCR; TCRdb's copy has only in-frame clones and leaves some out. The data contain fewer than 200,000 clones, 81% of them singletons. The CDR3 is 13 amino acids. CDR1 and CDR2 from the germline V gene are SEHNR and FQNEAQ (reference sequence). Trimming at V came to 3 bases and at J to 6 bases, leaving 2 bases not matched to a gene. The participants were between about 18 and 89 years old and came from roughly 25 US areas. Cohorts were based on clinical histories the participants reported. The V gene is TRBV7-9, the J gene TRBJ2-7; 10 bases map to TRBD2. This sequence originates from a woman aged 40 to 50 with acute COVID-19. Sequences were obtained from PBMCs or T cells enriched from blood (not recorded which). CDR3 loop: CASSFKREGEQYF. In DNA form, the CDR3 reads TGTGCCAGCAGCTTTAAGCGGGAGGGCGAGCAGTACTTC. The full variable domain, rest sourced from reference TRBV7-9 and TRBJ2-7, is DTGVSQNPRHKITKRGQNVTFRCDPISEHNRLYWYRQTLGQGPEFLTYFQNEAQLEKSRLLSDRFSAERPKGSFSTLEIQRTEQGDSAMYLCASSFKREGEQYFGPGTRLTVT.